Following are 30 T cell receptor beta chains from one sample sequenced in a study of T cell repertoires in ileal Crohn's disease. Noted time point: neoterminal ileum biopsy at postoperative endoscopy, about 6 months after surgery. Some clones are missing from TCRdb's copy, which holds only in-frame ones; the method was immunoSEQ multiplex PCR. There are tens of thousands of clones in the sample; approximately 88% occur only once, and roughly 1.9% lies in the top ten. The material sequenced was ileal tissue. The receptor set was obtained from an adult with Crohn's disease.

The rearrangement links TRBV7-2 to TRBJ2-1; D is possibly TRBD1 (6 bases). The CDR3 spans 13 residues. Germline V gene sequence: CDR1 SGHTA, CDR2 FQGNSA. The V gene lost 1 base and the J gene lost 9 bases, with 10 bases spanning the gap. The CDR3 DNA sequence: TGTGCCAGCAGCTTAGTACAGGGCGGTGAGCAGTTCTTC. As protein: CASSLVQGGEQFF. The full variable domain, rest sourced from reference TRBV7-2 and TRBJ2-1, is GAGVSQSPSNKVTEKGKDVELRCDPISGHTALYWYRQSLGQGLEFLIYFQGNSAPDKSGLPSDRFSAERTGGSVSTLTIQRTQQEDSAVYLCASSLVQGGEQFFGPGTRLTVL.

The J gene is TRBJ1-2, the V gene TRBV7-8; 7 positions match TRBD1. Trimming removed 3 bases from V and 4 bases from J; junction bases left unmatched: 8. This CDR3 is built from 15 residues. Germline V gene lookup returns CDR1 SGHVS and CDR2 FQNEAQ. DNA of the CDR3: TGTGCCAGCAGCTTTGGTACAGGGGACGTCTATGGCTACACCTTC. Translation: CASSFGTGDVYGYTF. Complete variable domain (other parts from reference TRBV7-8 and TRBJ1-2): GAGVSQSPRYKVAKRGQDVALRCDPISGHVSLFWYQQALGQGPEFLTYFQNEAQLDKSGLPSDRFFAERPEGSVSTLKIQRTQQEDSAVYLCASSFGTGDVYGYTFGSGTRLTVV.

The chain links TRBV15 to TRBJ1-2; perhaps TRBD1 as D (6 bases). The V and J ends lost 0 bases and 0 bases respectively, with 17 bases between them. The CDR3 is made up of 18 amino acids. Germline V CDR1 and CDR2: LNHNV, YYDKDF (reference sequence). CDR3 nucleotide sequence: TGTGCCACCAGCAGAGATCATAGCCTACAGGGACCTAACTATGGCTACACCTTC. It is translated as CATSRDHSLQGPNYGYTF.

The chain recombines TRBV6-6 with TRBJ1-2, with 8 bases that match TRBD1. V dropped 3 bases and J dropped 5; count of bases not matched to a gene: 5. The CDR3 has 14 residues. The germline V gene has CDR1 MNHNY and CDR2 SVGAGI (reference sequence). The CDR3 reads CASSYRGQGYGYTF. The CDR3 DNA sequence: TGTGCCAGCAGTTATCGAGGACAGGGATATGGCTACACCTTC.

The V call is TRBV14, the J call TRBJ2-2; a weak D match, TRBD1 (6 bases). V lost 0 bases and J 4 bases, leaving 15 bases between the germline ends. The CDR3 is 17 amino acids. In germline, CDR1 is SGHDN, CDR2 FVKESK. CDR3 sequence: CASSQDRRQASTGELFF. The CDR3 bases are TGTGCCAGCAGCCAAGATCGAAGACAGGCCAGCACCGGGGAGCTGTTTTTT.

The CDR3 DNA follows: TGTGCCAGCAGCCCCGAGGGGACAGGACAAGAGACCCAGTACTTC. This translates into CASSPEGTGQETQYF. The J gene is TRBJ2-5, the V gene TRBV7-9; 8 positions match TRBD1. The germline V gene has CDR1 SEHNR and CDR2 FQNEAQ (reference sequence). This CDR3 is built from 15 residues. V lost 5 bases, J lost 2 bases, and 7 bases stayed unmatched.

This chain joins TRBV20-1 and TRBJ2-3; D unresolved. Trimming pared 6 bases from V and 6 bases from J, leaving 7 bases between. The CDR3 is made up of 10 amino acids. Germline V lookup: CDR1 DFQATT, CDR2 SNEGSKA (reference sequence). CDR3 DNA: TGCAGTGCCTCAGTGGATACGCAGTATTTT. Encoded protein: CSASVDTQYF.

CDR3 sequence: CASSKALSSTGGRYGYTF. In DNA, the CDR3 is TGTGCCAGCAGCAAAGCGCTTTCCTCGACAGGGGGTAGGTATGGCTACACCTTC. J is TRBJ1-2 and V is TRBV21-1; the table's D call, TRBD1, has no DNA check behind it. TRBV21-1 is labeled a pseudogene. The CDR3 is 18 residues long.

The CDR3 sequence is CASSLDPRDYGYTF. The CDR3 DNA sequence: TGTGCCAGCAGTTTAGACCCGAGGGACTATGGCTACACCTTC. The rearrangement joins TRBV27 to TRBJ1-2; no reliable D call. Germline CDR1 and CDR2: MNHEY and SMNVEV (reference sequence). The CDR3 runs 14 residues. Trimming stripped 2 bases from V and 3 bases from J, with 10 bases between.

This chain joins TRBV28 and TRBJ1-3; no clear D. Germline V CDR1 and CDR2: MDHEN, SYDVKM. Trimming shortened V by 2 bases and J by 4 bases, and 15 bases separated the two germline ends. There are 16 residues in the CDR3. CDR3 nucleotides: TGTGCCAGCAGTTTAGGCCCTTCCCCTCACGGAAACACCATATATTTT. Translating gives CASSLGPSPHGNTIYF. The complete variable domain, with remaining parts taken from reference TRBV28 and TRBJ1-3, reads DVKVTQSSRYLVKRTGEKVFLECVQDMDHENMFWYRQDPGLGLRLIYFSYDVKMKEKGDIPEGYSVSREKKERFSLILESASTNQTSMYLCASSLGPSPHGNTIYFGEGSWLTVV.

The chain carries TRBV9 and TRBJ1-2, with D maybe TRBD1 (5 bases). Germline loops: CDR1 SGDLS, CDR2 YYNGEE. CDR3 length: 16 residues. Trimming pared 0 bases from V and 3 bases from J, leaving 15 bases between. The chain's CDR3 is CASSVEGWGAYYGYTF. In DNA form, the CDR3 reads TGTGCCAGCAGCGTAGAAGGATGGGGCGCTTACTATGGCTACACCTTC.

This clone was observed a single time. The V and J genes are TRBV27 and TRBJ1-2; 10 positions match TRBD1. J gave up 13 bases and V 3 bases, and 8 bases lay outside the gene matches. The CDR3 runs to 13 residues. Per the germline V gene, CDR1 is MNHEY and CDR2 is SMNVEV (reference sequence). CDR3 loop: CASSLVRQGACTF. For the CDR3, the DNA is TGTGCCAGCAGTTTGGTTCGACAGGGGGCATGCACCTTC.

V and J are TRBV5-1 and TRBJ1-3, with D tentatively TRBD1 (6 bases). Trimming pared 5 bases from V and 3 bases from J, leaving 12 bases between. Germline assignment: CDR1 SGHRS and CDR2 YFSETQ. The CDR3 spans 14 residues. Here the CDR3 reads CASRGGPFGNTIYF. The CDR3 nucleotides read TGCGCCAGCAGGGGGGGGCCGTTTGGAAACACCATATATTTT.

The chain combines TRBV7-2 with TRBJ2-4, with D uncertain. Germline assignment: CDR1 SGHTA and CDR2 FQGNSA. The CDR3 length is 14 residues. The V gene lost 2 bases and the J gene lost 5 bases, with 10 bases spanning the gap. CDR3 nucleotide sequence: TGTGCCAGCAGCTTATCTGGGCCCCAAAACATTCAGTACTTC. Translation gives CASSLSGPQNIQYF.

This clone was recorded only once. The chain couples TRBV4-1 to TRBJ1-1; D gene uncertain. Germline values: CDR1 MGHRA, CDR2 YSYEKL. CDR3 length: 11 amino acids. V was cut by 8 bases and J by 7 bases, with 11 bases left in between. The CDR3: CASDDPGEAFF. CDR3 nucleotides: TGCGCCAGCGATGACCCGGGTGAAGCTTTCTTT.

V usage is TRBV7-3 and J usage is TRBJ2-1; 10 bases align to TRBD2. The CDR3 runs 17 residues. Trimming removed 2 bases from V and 2 bases from J; junction bases left unmatched: 6. Looked up from germline, CDR1 is SGHTA and CDR2 is FQGTGA. CDR3 region: CASSLSHGLAAYNEQFF. Written as DNA, the CDR3 is TGTGCCAGCAGCTTATCTCACGGACTAGCGGCCTACAATGAGCAGTTCTTC.

The chain uses TRBV28 and TRBJ2-1; 9 positions match TRBD1. CDR1 is MDHEN and CDR2 is SYDVKM in the germline V gene. Germline trimming cut 7 bases from V and 4 bases from J; bases unmatched to any gene: 8. The CDR3 length is 15 residues. In DNA form, the CDR3 reads TGTGCCAGCAAGGCCGGGACAGGGCGATACAATGAGCAGTTCTTC. It is translated as CASKAGTGRYNEQFF.

This chain uses TRBV10-2 with TRBJ2-4, with TRBD1 matching over 10 bases. The CDR3 sequence is 18 residues long. V lost 6 bases, J lost 1 base, and 12 bases stayed unmatched. Germline values: CDR1 WSHSY, CDR2 SAAADI. CDR3 DNA: TGCGCCAGCAGATCCGGGACAGGGGTATTGGTTGCCAAAAACATTCAGTACTTC. It encodes CASRSGTGVLVAKNIQYF.

The V gene is TRBV6-5, the J gene TRBJ1-2, with 7 bases identical to TRBD1. Germline V gives CDR1 MNHEY, CDR2 SVGAGI. Trimming took 6 bases from V and 2 from J; bases not matched to a gene: 9. The CDR3 covers 15 residues. In nucleotides, the CDR3 is TGTGCCAGCAGCCAACGGAAGACAGGGAACTATGGCTACACCTTC. This encodes CASSQRKTGNYGYTF.

The chain combines TRBV2 with TRBJ1-2, with a tentative D call TRBD1 (6 bases). The germline gives CDR1 SNHLY, CDR2 FYNNEI. Trimming removed 6 bases from V and 1 base from J, with 21 bases in between. CDR3 length equals 17 residues. CDR3 nucleotide sequence: TGTGCCAGCAGGGAAATCCTCACAGGGATCGGTAACTATGGCTACACCTTC. Amino acids: CASREILTGIGNYGYTF.

CDR3 nucleotide sequence: TGTGCCACCAGCAGAGTACTAGCGGGACTCGACAATGAGCAGTTCTTC. Translating gives CATSRVLAGLDNEQFF. V is TRBV15 and J is TRBJ2-1; TRBD2 aligns across 10 bases. Germline CDR1 reads LNHNV; CDR2 reads YYDKDF (reference sequence). This CDR3 is built from 16 residues. J lost 5 bases, V lost 1 base, and 5 bases had no gene match.

The chain joins TRBV4-2 to TRBJ1-5; no definite D call. With 0 bases removed from V and 5 bases from J, the gap between germline ends came to 11 bases. CDR1 LGHNA and CDR2 YNFKEQ come from the germline V gene. The CDR3 extends over 15 amino acids. The CDR3 DNA reads TGTGCCAGCAGCCAAGATAGCCAGTCAGATCAGCCCCAGCATTTT. It translates to CASSQDSQSDQPQHF.

Only a few counts were recorded for this clone. The chain carries TRBV18 and TRBJ1-5, with D unclear. This CDR3 is built from 16 residues. Trimming took off 2 bases at V and 0 bases at J, with 11 bases between the two ends. Germline V gene sequence: CDR1 KGHSH, CDR2 LQKENI. For the CDR3, the DNA is TGTGCCAGCTCACCATTCAGACCAGGTAGCAATCAGCCCCAGCATTTT. Translated, it gives CASSPFRPGSNQPQHF.

V usage is TRBV11-2 and J usage is TRBJ1-2; TRBD1 agrees at 12 bases. CDR3 length equals 15 residues. The V gene end was trimmed by 3 bases and the J gene end by 7 bases; junction bases not matched to a gene: 6. CDR1 and CDR2 (germline): SGHAT, FQNNGV. The CDR3 DNA reads TGTGCCAGCAGCTTCCCGGGACAGGGGGCGACTGGCTACACCTTC. Translating it yields CASSFPGQGATGYTF.

This clone was seen a single time. This rearrangement joins TRBV14 to TRBJ1-1; maybe TRBD1 (5 bases). CDR3 length: 14 amino acids. Germline V gene lookup returns CDR1 SGHDN and CDR2 FVKESK. V shed 1 base and J shed 4 bases, with 10 bases lying between them. The CDR3 coding sequence is TGTGCCAGCAGCCAAGGCGGGGGGGTCACTGAAGCTTTCTTT. This encodes CASSQGGGVTEAFF.

The chain couples TRBV6-1 to TRBJ2-7, with 9 bases lining up with TRBD2. V trimming: 2 bases; J trimming: 1 base; junction bases outside the gene matches: 3. The germline V gene has CDR1 MNHNS and CDR2 SASEGT. The CDR3 runs 15 residues. The DNA of the CDR3 is TGTGCCAGCAGTGAAAGCCTAGCGGGATCCTACGAGCAGTACTTC. Its protein is CASSESLAGSYEQYF.

This clone was seen only a few times. The genes are TRBV5-6 and TRBJ1-5; TRBD1 aligns across 7 bases. Germline CDR1 and CDR2: SGHDT and YYEEEE. The V gene end was trimmed by 4 bases and the J gene end by 6 bases; junction bases not matched to a gene: 7. The CDR3 has 14 amino acids. CDR3 coding DNA: TGTGCCAGCAGCCGGACAGGTCACCGTCAGCCCCAGCATTTT. Its translation: CASSRTGHRQPQHF.

This clone was recorded once. The chain uses TRBV6-4 and TRBJ1-1; 8 positions agree with TRBD1. V lost 4 bases to trimming and J lost 8 bases; unmatched junction nucleotides: 6. Per germline, CDR1 MRHNA and CDR2 SNTAGT. The CDR3 loop spans 13 amino acids. This chain's CDR3 is CASSVFRGREAFF. CDR3 nucleotide sequence: TGTGCCAGCAGTGTTTTCAGGGGGCGGGAAGCTTTCTTT.

V gene TRBV7-6 combines with J gene TRBJ2-5, with 10 bases aligning to TRBD2. CDR1 and CDR2 from the germline V gene are SGHVS and FNYEAQ. J was trimmed by 2 bases and V by 5 bases; bases with no gene match: 14. The CDR3 covers 18 residues. CDR3 bases: TGTGCCAGCAGCGGATTCAGAATCGGGACTAGCGATCAAGAGACCCAGTACTTC. Residues: CASSGFRIGTSDQETQYF.

In regard to this clone: Within the sample, other DNA sequences also encode this same CDR3. The chain links TRBV10-2 to TRBJ2-2; D not certain. Germline V gene sequence: CDR1 WSHSY, CDR2 SAAADI. The ends were cut back, 6 bases at V and 3 bases at J, with 11 bases in the middle. The CDR3 is 14 residues long. This chain's CDR3 is CASSTGPDTGELFF. The CDR3 region has the DNA TGCGCCAGCAGCACTGGGCCTGACACCGGGGAGCTGTTTTTT.